This is a list of T cell receptor beta chains from one sample in a study of T cell repertoires in cytomegalovirus infection. TCRdb ran MiXCR on the reads and lists one entry per CDR3 protein. The sample consists of about 150,000 distinct CDR3 sequences, about a quarter of them appearing once. Specimen: PBMCs. The receptors derive from a human donor in good health (CMV status not recorded). Some clones in this sample may be carry-over from other donors' samples. CDR3s include the opening cysteine and the closing phenylalanine or tryptophan. The D gene is left open where the match is weak. The listing skips clone size in some rows; elsewhere it reads once, few, many or a size class.

17	TRBV5-6	TRBJ2-2	few	.	TGTGCCAGCAGCTTGGGACCGGGACAACCTTACACCGGGGAGCTGTTTTTT	CASSLGPGQPYTGELFF
15	TRBV12-3/TRBV12-4	TRBJ2-7	many	.	TGTGCCAGCACGCCGGGCACTCCCTTCTCCTACGAGCAGTACTTC	CASTPGTPFSYEQYF
16	TRBV7-8	TRBJ2-5	many	.	TGTGCCAGCAGCTTAGCGGGAGCAGGGCGAGGGGAGACCCAGTACTTC	CASSLAGAGRGETQYF
16	TRBV2	TRBJ2-1	.	.	TGTGCCAGCAGTGAAGCGGGGCTAGCGAGGAACAATGAGCAGTTCTTC	CASSEAGLARNNEQFF
17	TRBV7-6	TRBJ2-3	few	TRBD2	TGTGCCAGCAGCTTAGGTCCCACTAGCGCGAGGGCGGATACGCAGTATTTT	CASSLGPTSARADTQYF
18	TRBV19	TRBJ2-2	.	.	TGTGCCAGTAGTATAGACCCGACCCTCTTCGTATACACCGGGGAGCTGTTTTTT	CASSIDPTLFVYTGELFF
15	TRBV19	TRBJ2-1	few	TRBD2	TGTGCCAGTAGTACCGGTAGCGGGGTACACAATGAGCAGTTCTTC	CASSTGSGVHNEQFF
15	TRBV28	TRBJ1-1	many	.	TGTGCCAGCAGTTGGGCAGGGCGATTGAACACTGAAGCTTTCTTT	CASSWAGRLNTEAFF
16	TRBV12-3/TRBV12-4	TRBJ2-7	.	TRBD1	TGTGCCAGCAGTAACCGGGACAGCCTGATCTCCTACGAGCAGTACTTC	CASSNRDSLISYEQYF
14	TRBV7-2	TRBJ1-5	many	.	TGTGCCAGCAGCCCCTCAGTCAGCAATCAGCCCCAGCATTTT	CASSPSVSNQPQHF
15	TRBV28	TRBJ1-5	many	.	TGTGCCAGCAGTCTCTGGAAGGGCACCAATCAGCCCCAGCATTTT	CASSLWKGTNQPQHF
16	TRBV7-2	TRBJ2-1	many	.	TGTGCCAGCAGCTTGGGGGGGGGACACGACTACAATGAGCAGTTCTTC	CASSLGGGHDYNEQFF
15	TRBV19	TRBJ2-7	.	.	TGTGCCAGTAGTATAGCCGTCCAGGGCCGCTACGAGCAGTACTTC	CASSIAVQGRYEQYF
13	TRBV7-9	TRBJ2-5	few	.	TGTGCCAGCAGCTTCCGCAGACAAGAGACCCAGTACTTC	CASSFRRQETQYF
16	TRBV20-1	TRBJ1-1	.	.	TGCAGTGCTAGAGATAGGTCCAAGGGCTTAAACACTGAAGCTTTCTTT	CSARDRSKGLNTEAFF
16	TRBV7-8	TRBJ2-6	.	.	TGTGCCAGCAGCTCTTGGGAAACCGCTGGGGCCAACGTCCTGACTTTC	CASSSWETAGANVLTF
13	TRBV7-2	TRBJ2-3	many	TRBD2	TGTGCCACCGGGACTAGCGAGCCAGATACGCAGTATTTT	CATGTSEPDTQYF
16	TRBV7-2	TRBJ1-4	many	TRBD1	TGTGCCAGCAGCTCTGACAGGGCAGCAACTAATGAAAAACTGTTTTTT	CASSSDRAATNEKLFF
15	TRBV7-8	TRBJ1-3	medium-sized	.	TGTGCCAGCAGCTCCTGGACAGACTCTGGAAACACCATATATTTT	CASSSWTDSGNTIYF
12	TRBV7-2	TRBJ2-2	many	.	TGTGCCAGCAGCTTAGGTTCCGGGGAGCTGTTTTTT	CASSLGSGELFF
17	TRBV7-3	TRBJ2-6	.	TRBD1	TGTGCCAGCAGCTTAACCGGGACAGGGGTCGGGGCCAACGTCCTGACTTTC	CASSLTGTGVGANVLTF
14	TRBV28	TRBJ2-1	many	.	TGTGCCAGCAGCCTGGGAGGAATGAGCAATGAGCAGTTCTTC	CASSLGGMSNEQFF
15	TRBV28	TRBJ1-6	few	.	TGTGCCAGCAGTCCTACAGGCCCGGATAATTCACCCCTCCACTTT	CASSPTGPDNSPLHF
17	TRBV12-3/TRBV12-4	TRBJ2-1	once	TRBD2	TGTGCCAGCAGTCCCAGGGGTAGCGGGATCTCCTACAATGAGCAGTTCTTC	CASSPRGSGISYNEQFF
13	TRBV29-1	TRBJ1-2	.	TRBD1	TGCAGCGTTGAAGAAGGGGGCGGCTATGGCTACACCTTC	CSVEEGGGYGYTF
15	TRBV7-2	TRBJ2-7	few	TRBD2	TGTGCCAGCAGCTTAGGACTAGCTGGGGGCTACGAGCAGTACTTC	CASSLGLAGGYEQYF
14	TRBV7-2	TRBJ2-3	many	.	TGTGCCAGCAGCTTAGTGGGGGTCGGAGATACGCAGTATTTT	CASSLVGVGDTQYF
14	TRBV12-3/TRBV12-4	TRBJ2-7	.	.	TGTGCCAGCAGTTTCCAGGGGCTAACCTACGAGCAGTACTTC	CASSFQGLTYEQYF
13	TRBV28	TRBJ2-5	.	TRBD1	TGTGCCACCAACCGGGACAGGGGAGAGACCCAGTACTTC	CATNRDRGETQYF
15	TRBV6-5	TRBJ1-5	.	.	TGTGCCAGCAGTTACTCGGGGACACCCAATCAGCCCCAGCATTTT	CASSYSGTPNQPQHF
15	TRBV28	TRBJ2-1	.	TRBD1	TGTGCCAGCAGTTCACAGGGGTACTCTAAAAATGAGCAGTTCTTC	CASSSQGYSKNEQFF
16	TRBV28	TRBJ2-7	.	TRBD2	TGTGCCAGCAGTATTATTAGCGGGCGGTCCCCCTACGAGCAGTACTTC	CASSIISGRSPYEQYF
13	TRBV7-9	TRBJ2-5	few	.	TGTGCCAGCAGCTTCCCCTCCCAAGAGACCCAGTACTTC	CASSFPSQETQYF
11	TRBV6-5	TRBJ1-3	.	.	TGTGCCAGCAGTGCCGGAAACACCATATATTTT	CASSAGNTIYF
15	TRBV28	TRBJ2-1	.	TRBD2	TGTGCCAGCAGTTTAGGCGGGAGGGCGGGGAATGAGCAGTTCTTC	CASSLGGRAGNEQFF
17	TRBV6-2/TRBV6-3	TRBJ2-1	few	.	TGTGCCAGCAGCCTAATCCCTAAAGCGGGACCCACAGGGCGGCAGTTCTTC	CASSLIPKAGPTGRQFF
10	TRBV2	TRBJ1-2	few	.	TGTGCCAGCAGGCAGGGAGGGAACACCTTC	CASRQGGNTF
15	TRBV14	TRBJ2-5	.	TRBD1	TGTGCCAGCAGCCAAGGGGACAGGATTCAAGAGACCCAGTACTTC	CASSQGDRIQETQYF
14	TRBV6-2/TRBV6-3	TRBJ2-1	.	.	TGTGCCAGCAGTTCCCCGGAGAACTACAATGAGCAGTTCTTC	CASSSPENYNEQFF
15	TRBV9	TRBJ2-1	.	.	TGTGCCAGCAGCGCCTCAGTTGGGGAGAACAATGAGCAGTTCTTC	CASSASVGENNEQFF
17	TRBV27	TRBJ2-2	.	.	TGTGCCAGCAGTTTAAAGCAATTCCCCTTAGGACGGCGGGAGCTGTTTTTT	CASSLKQFPLGRRELFF
13	TRBV20-1	TRBJ2-1	.	TRBD2	TGCAGTCTAGCGGGGGGGGCTTCGAATGAGCAGTTCTTC	CSLAGGASNEQFF
14	TRBV7-8	TRBJ2-7	medium-sized	.	TGTGCCAGCAGCTTAGTTAGTTTAGGATACGAGCAGTACTTC	CASSLVSLGYEQYF
14	TRBV7-8	TRBJ2-7	many	.	TGTGCCAGCAGCCCGCGGGACAGAACCTACGAGCAGTACTTC	CASSPRDRTYEQYF